This T cell receptor (beta chain) is from a study of blood T cell repertoires in COVID-19. This clone has just a few counts. The assay was immunoSEQ multiplex PCR, and TCRdb's table has in-frame clones only and misses some. The table shows roughly 50,000 clones, with 90% occurring only once. The TCR comes from an older man with acute or convalescent COVID-19. What was sequenced was peripheral blood.

This CDR3 reads CASSIRRNQPQHF. DNA of the CDR3: TGTGCCAGTAGTATCCGTCGGAATCAGCCCCAGCATTTT. This sequence joins TRBV19 and TRBJ1-5; D gene ambiguous. The length of the CDR3 is 13 residues. V was shortened by 3 bases and J by 4 bases, with 7 bases between the two germline ends. Germline V lookup: CDR1 LNHDA, CDR2 SQIVND (reference sequence).